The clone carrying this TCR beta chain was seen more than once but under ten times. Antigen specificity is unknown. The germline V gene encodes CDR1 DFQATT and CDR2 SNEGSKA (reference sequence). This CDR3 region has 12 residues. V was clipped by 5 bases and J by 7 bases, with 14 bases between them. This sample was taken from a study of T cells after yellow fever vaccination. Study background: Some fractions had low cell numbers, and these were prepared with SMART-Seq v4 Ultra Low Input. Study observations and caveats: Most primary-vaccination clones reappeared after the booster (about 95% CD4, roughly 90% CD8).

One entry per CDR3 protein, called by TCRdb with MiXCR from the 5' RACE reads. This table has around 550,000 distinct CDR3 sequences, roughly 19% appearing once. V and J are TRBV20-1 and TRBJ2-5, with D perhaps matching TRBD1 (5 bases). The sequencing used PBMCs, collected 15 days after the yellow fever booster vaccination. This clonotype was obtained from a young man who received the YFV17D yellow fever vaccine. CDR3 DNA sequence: TGCAGTGCTGAGGACAACCGAGGGACCCAGTACTTC. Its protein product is CSAEDNRGTQYF.